Listed here are 17 T cell receptor beta chains from one sample, sequenced in a study of blood T cell repertoires in COVID-19. Using immunoSEQ multiplex PCR, the repertoire was profiled, and TCRdb retains in-frame clones only, with some absent. Of 150,000 or so clones in the sample, 70% to 80% were seen once. The material sequenced was peripheral blood. These TCRs come from an elderly woman with active or convalescent COVID-19.

The chain is built from TRBV7-3 and TRBJ1-2; 10 bases agree with TRBD1. Losses at the gene ends were 4 bases for V and 8 bases for J; bases not matched to a gene: 7. CDR1 and CDR2 from the germline V gene are SGHTA and FQGTGA. This CDR3 spans 14 amino acids. The CDR3 here is CASSSRQGARGYTF. DNA of the CDR3: TGTGCCAGCAGCTCTCGACAGGGGGCGCGAGGCTACACCTTC.

The chain couples TRBV6-5 to TRBJ1-3, with D possibly TRBD1 on 6 matching bases. The V gene's germline CDR1 is MNHEY and CDR2 SVGAGI. V shed 3 bases and J shed 5 bases, with 17 bases lying between them. The CDR3 totals 16 residues. The CDR3 loop reads CASSYLGAGWRNTIYF. Written as DNA, the CDR3 is TGTGCCAGCAGTTATTTGGGGGCAGGTTGGAGAAACACCATATATTTT.

This clone was seen a few times. This chain joins TRBV7-3 and TRBJ2-1, with D possibly TRBD1 on 6 matching bases. The CDR3 runs to 14 residues. The V gene lost 2 bases and the J gene lost 9 bases, with 14 bases spanning the gap. The germline gives CDR1 SGHTA, CDR2 FQGTGA. CDR3 coding DNA: TGTGCCAGCAGCTTATCGGCCCTACAGGGTGAGCAGTTCTTC. This sequence encodes CASSLSALQGEQFF.

The chain recombines TRBV19 with TRBJ1-5; 8 bases line up with TRBD1. Germline-derived CDR1 and CDR2 are LNHDA and SQIVND (reference sequence). CDR3 length: 15 residues. The J segment lost 7 bases and the V segment lost 1 base, leaving 6 bases of the junction unmatched. Here the CDR3 reads CASSIGGQGRQPQHF. The CDR3 DNA reads as TGTGCCAGTAGTATAGGAGGACAGGGCCGGCAGCCCCAGCATTTT.

This clone has only one observation. The chain links TRBV19 to TRBJ1-1; no firm D call. V was pared by 1 base and J by 6 bases, with 15 bases between. This CDR3 region has 15 residues. Germline CDR1 is LNHDA and CDR2 is SQIVND (reference sequence). The CDR3 loop is CASSIVSSHYSEAFF. The DNA for the CDR3 is TGTGCCAGTAGTATAGTCTCGTCACATTATTCTGAAGCTTTCTTT.

The CDR3 region is CASSLNRNQPQHF. The CDR3 region has the DNA TGTGCCAGCAGTTTAAATAGAAATCAGCCCCAGCATTTT. V gene TRBV27 combines with J gene TRBJ1-5; D remains unclear. This CDR3 region has 13 residues. In germline, CDR1 is MNHEY, CDR2 SMNVEV (reference sequence). Trimming removed 2 bases from V and 4 bases from J, with 6 bases in between.

The table lists this clone with a few counts. This chain connects TRBV4-2 to TRBJ1-2, with 8 bases matching TRBD1. Germline lookup yields CDR1 LGHNA and CDR2 YNFKEQ. V was clipped by 5 bases and J by 6 bases; unmatched bases: 14. The CDR3 sequence is 16 residues long. DNA for the CDR3: TGTGCCAGCAGCACCTGGACAGGGTCCCTTCCCGATGGCTACACCTTC. Its protein product is CASSTWTGSLPDGYTF.

This clone was observed a handful of times. The J gene is TRBJ1-6, the V gene TRBV12-3 or TRBV12-4; D gene ambiguous. This CDR3 comprises 13 residues. V was trimmed by 6 bases and J by 6 bases, leaving 9 bases between them. CDR3 DNA sequence: TGTGCCAGCAGGGTGAGAAGTAATTCACCCCTCCACTTT. Encoded protein: CASRVRSNSPLHF.

The chain links TRBV7-2 to TRBJ1-1; D uncertain. CDR1 is SGHTA, CDR2 FQGNSA, per germline. CDR3 length equals 13 residues. V dropped 3 bases and J dropped 3 bases, with 8 bases sitting between them. The CDR3 sequence: CASSFQRYTEAFF. The DNA of the CDR3 is TGTGCCAGCAGCTTTCAACGGTACACTGAAGCTTTCTTT.

The chain combines TRBV6-2 or TRBV6-3 with TRBJ1-1; perhaps TRBD1 as D (5 bases). The V end was cut by 6 bases, the J end by 11 bases, with 19 bases between. Germline values: CDR1 MNHEY, CDR2 SVGEGT. CDR3 size: 13 residues. The CDR3 is CASSLGAPGGAFF. Here the CDR3 DNA reads TGTGCCAGCAGCCTAGGGGCTCCGGGGGGGGCTTTCTTT.

The DNA of the CDR3 is TGTGCCAGCAGCACAGGGGTTCTCGGCTACACCTTC. Amino acids: CASSTGVLGYTF. V is TRBV12-3 or TRBV12-4 and J is TRBJ1-2; 7 bases match TRBD1. V shed 6 bases, J shed 8 bases, and the junction held 6 bases outside the gene matches. CDR3 size: 12 residues.

This clone was seen a few times. This rearrangement joins TRBV4-3 to TRBJ1-2; 11 bases are shared with TRBD1. V gave up 0 bases and J gave up 3 bases; unmatched junction bases: 6. The germline V gene encodes CDR1 LGHNA and CDR2 YSLEER. The CDR3 spans 17 residues. DNA for the CDR3: TGCGCCAGCAGCCAAGACGCCTGGACAGGGGGCGACTATGGCTACACCTTC. It encodes CASSQDAWTGGDYGYTF.

The chain joins TRBV7-2 to TRBJ1-3, with TRBD1 matching over 8 bases. The CDR3 runs 17 residues. Losses at the gene ends were 0 bases for V and 4 bases for J; bases not matched to a gene: 8. Germline V CDR1 and CDR2: SGHTA, FQGNSA. Written as DNA, the CDR3 is TGTGCCAGCAGCTTAGCGTCCGGCAGGGGGCGAGGAAACACCATATATTTT. It encodes CASSLASGRGRGNTIYF. Filled out from reference TRBV7-2 and TRBJ1-3, the complete variable domain reads GAGVSQSPSNKVTEKGKDVELRCDPISGHTALYWYRQSLGQGLEFLIYFQGNSAPDKSGLPSDRFSAERTGGSVSTLTIQRTQQEDSAVYLCASSLASGRGRGNTIYFGEGSWLTVV.

This clone has just one count. The chain combines TRBV27 with TRBJ1-1; 11 bases agree with TRBD1. CDR1 MNHEY and CDR2 SMNVEV come from the germline V gene (reference sequence). This CDR3 has 14 amino acids. V trimming: 5 bases; J trimming: 10 bases; junction bases outside the gene matches: 9. CDR3: CASSLGQGALAAFF. In DNA form, the CDR3 reads TGTGCCAGCAGTCTTGGACAGGGGGCCCTCGCAGCTTTCTTT.

The J gene is TRBJ1-1, the V gene TRBV9; D is undetermined. This CDR3 spans 13 amino acids. Germline V gene data show CDR1 as SGDLS and CDR2 as YYNGEE. V dropped 0 bases and J dropped 3 bases, with 6 bases sitting between them. Here the CDR3 DNA reads TGTGCCAGCAGCGTAGTAACGGACACTGAAGCTTTCTTT. Residues: CASSVVTDTEAFF.

This sequence joins TRBV7-9 and TRBJ2-3, with D perhaps matching TRBD1 (6 bases). The CDR3 has 12 residues. The germline V gene encodes CDR1 SEHNR and CDR2 FQNEAQ (reference sequence). The ends were cut back, 5 bases at V and 8 bases at J, with 11 bases in the middle. Here the CDR3 DNA reads TGTGCCAGCAGCAAAACAGGGTTTACGCAGTATTTT. Protein: CASSKTGFTQYF.

The chain uses TRBV30 and TRBJ2-5; maybe TRBD1 (5 bases). CDR1 GTSNPN and CDR2 SVGIG come from the germline V gene (reference sequence). The CDR3 contains 13 residues. Trimming cost V 8 bases and J 3 bases, with 16 bases left between them. The CDR3 is CAPAGGREETQYF. CDR3 DNA sequence: TGTGCCCCAGCAGGTGGCAGGGAAGAGACCCAGTACTTC.